A selection of T cell receptor beta chains follows, all from one sample in a study of T cells in Graves' hyperthyroidism and ophthalmopathy. From the multiplex PCR reads, TCRdb called clonotypes with MiXCR, one entry per CDR3 protein. This table holds nearly 750,000 distinct CDR3 sequences, over 35% found once. Material for sequencing was blood. These receptors all come from a woman in her 40s with Graves' hyperthyroidism. The CDR3 runs from the conserved cysteine through the conserved F or W. A D gene is named only where the DNA matches it firmly. Clone size is shown for a subset of rows, as once, few, many or a class of expanded clone.

NA,once,TRBV25-1,TRBJ1-2,CASRDAGLVNYGYTF,TGTGCCAGCAGAGATGCAGGACTTGTTAACTATGGCTACACCTTC
NA,few,TRBV12-3/TRBV12-4,TRBJ1-5,CASSSSRAAGNQPQHF,TGTGCCAGCAGCTCGTCGAGGGCAGCGGGCAATCAGCCCCAGCATTTT
NA,NA,TRBV10-3,TRBJ2-5,CAIRGADTQYF,TGTGCCATCAGGGGGGCAGATACGCAGTACTTC
NA,NA,TRBV7-8,TRBJ2-7,CASSLGPSLSLELYEQYF,TGTGCCAGCAGCTTAGGGCCCTCATTATCTCTGGAGCTCTACGAGCAGTACTTC
TRBD1,NA,TRBV29-1,TRBJ2-7,CSVVWTGSYEQYF,TGCAGCGTCGTTTGGACAGGATCCTACGAGCAGTACTTC
NA,NA,TRBV6-5,TRBJ2-5,CASSYSETYQETQYF,TGTGCCAGCAGTTACTCGGAGACGTACCAAGAGACCCAGTACTTC
NA,NA,TRBV5-8,TRBJ2-5,CASSFSPDGETQYF,TGTGCCAGCAGTTTTTCCCCTGATGGGGAGACCCAGTACTTC
TRBD1,NA,TRBV14,TRBJ2-5,CASSQARGRWETQYF,TGTGCCAGCAGCCAAGCGAGGGGGCGCTGGGAGACCCAGTACTTC
NA,NA,TRBV19,TRBJ1-1,CASSVRQVNTEAFF,TGTGCCAGTAGTGTCCGACAGGTGAACACTGAAGCTTTCTTT
TRBD1,NA,TRBV4-3,TRBJ2-5,CASSQGIRQGSETQCF,TGCGCCAGCAGCCAAGGGATCAGACAGGGTTCTGAGACCCAGTGCTTC
NA,few,TRBV20-1,TRBJ2-2,CSARRRFEHTGELFF,TGCAGTGCTAGAAGGAGGTTTGAGCACACCGGGGAGCTGTTTTTT
NA,many,TRBV9,TRBJ1-6,CASSVVDSLSSPLHF,TGTGCCAGCAGCGTAGTCGACAGTCTTAGTTCACCCCTCCACTTT
TRBD1,NA,TRBV7-2,TRBJ1-5,CASSRPGTGDRNQPQHF,TGTGCCAGCAGCCGACCGGGTACAGGGGATCGCAATCAGCCCCAGCATTTT
NA,NA,TRBV12-3/TRBV12-4,TRBJ1-1,CASSFLRVPEAFF,TGTGCCAGCAGTTTTTTGAGGGTCCCTGAAGCTTTCTTT
NA,NA,TRBV5-4,TRBJ1-5,CAGSSSVSNQPQHF,TGTGCCGGCAGCTCATCGGTTAGCAATCAGCCCCAGCATTTT
TRBD2,NA,TRBV7-2,TRBJ2-3,CASSFKRGETDTQYF,TGTGCCAGCAGCTTCAAGCGGGGAGAAACAGATACGCAGTATTTT
NA,few,TRBV12-3/TRBV12-4,TRBJ2-5,CASRGGQQYQETQYF,TGTGCCAGCAGGGGGGGACAGCAGTACCAAGAGACCCAGTACTTC
NA,NA,TRBV10-3,TRBJ1-2,CAISGGEDGLGYTF,TGTGCCATCAGTGGGGGGGAGGACGGTCTTGGCTACACCTTC
NA,NA,TRBV4-1,TRBJ2-7,CASSPPFEGSAYEQYF,TGCGCCAGCAGCCCCCCCTTCGAAGGTTCGGCCTACGAGCAGTACTTC
TRBD2,many,TRBV10-3,TRBJ2-2,CASGLAGELAGELFF,TGTGCCTCAGGACTAGCGGGAGAGTTGGCCGGGGAGCTGTTTTTT
NA,few,TRBV4-1,TRBJ2-7,CASSQAKVGAGEQYF,TGCGCCAGCAGCCAAGCGAAGGTAGGGGCGGGCGAGCAGTACTTC
NA,NA,TRBV13,TRBJ1-3,CASSRPFFAGEGNTIYF,TGTGCCAGCAGCCGTCCCTTTTTCGCAGGGGAAGGAAACACCATATATTTT
NA,many,TRBV12-3/TRBV12-4,TRBJ1-5,CASSDGRYSNQPQHF,TGTGCCAGCAGTGACGGAAGATATAGCAATCAGCCCCAGCATTTT
NA,NA,TRBV6-1,TRBJ2-7,CASSARYRDEQYF,TGTGCCAGCAGTGCCCGTTACAGGGACGAGCAGTACTTC
NA,NA,TRBV10-3,TRBJ2-1,CAISVVGGNEQFF,TGTGCCATCAGTGTTGTGGGGGGCAATGAGCAGTTCTTC
NA,many,TRBV29-1,TRBJ2-5,CSVEVGLVQTQYF,TGCAGCGTTGAGGTGGGACTGGTCCAGACCCAGTACTTC
NA,many,TRBV19,TRBJ1-1,CGTVGAHTEAFF,TGTGGCACCGTGGGGGCACACACTGAAGCTTTCTTT
TRBD1,many,TRBV5-4,TRBJ1-2,CASTLTTGGFAGYTF,TGTGCCAGCACCTTAACGACAGGGGGCTTCGCTGGCTACACCTTC
TRBD2,few,TRBV7-9,TRBJ2-5,CASSLAEREAQETQYF,TGTGCCAGCAGCTTAGCAGAGCGGGAGGCCCAAGAGACCCAGTACTTC